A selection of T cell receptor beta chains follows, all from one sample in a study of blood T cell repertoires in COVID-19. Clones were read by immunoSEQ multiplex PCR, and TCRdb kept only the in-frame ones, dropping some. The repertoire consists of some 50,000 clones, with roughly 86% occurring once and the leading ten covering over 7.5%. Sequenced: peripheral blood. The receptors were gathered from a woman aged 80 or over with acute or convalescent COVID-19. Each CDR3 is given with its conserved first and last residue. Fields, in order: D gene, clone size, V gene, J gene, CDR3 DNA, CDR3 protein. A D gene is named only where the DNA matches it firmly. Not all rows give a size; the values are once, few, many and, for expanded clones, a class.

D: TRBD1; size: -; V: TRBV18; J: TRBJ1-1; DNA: TGTGCCAGCTCGTCGGACAGGGGGCTGCGGGCTTTCTTT; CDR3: CASSSDRGLRAFF
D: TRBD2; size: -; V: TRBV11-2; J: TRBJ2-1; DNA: TGTGCCAGCAGCTTAGCGACTAGCGGGGGGAGCAATGAGCAGTTCTTC; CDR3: CASSLATSGGSNEQFF
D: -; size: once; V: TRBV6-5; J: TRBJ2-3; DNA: TGTGCCAGCAGCGGACAGCTTAGCACAGATACGCAGTATTTT; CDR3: CASSGQLSTDTQYF
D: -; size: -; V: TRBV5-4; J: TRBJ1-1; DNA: TGTGCCAGCAGCCTCGCTGGTCGACCGGGGGGCACTGAAGCTTTCTTT; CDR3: CASSLAGRPGGTEAFF
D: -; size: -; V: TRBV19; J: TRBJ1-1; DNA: TGTGCCAGTAGCCAAACCCTCACCGCAGGCGCGAACACTGAAGCTTTCTTT; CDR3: CASSQTLTAGANTEAFF
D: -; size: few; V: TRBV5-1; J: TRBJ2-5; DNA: TGCGCCAGCAGCACGGGCCTTACTAGCTCAGAGACCCAGTACTTC; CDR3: CASSTGLTSSETQYF
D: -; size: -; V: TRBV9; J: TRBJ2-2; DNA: TGTGCCAGCAGCGGGGGCGACAGGTATTGGAGCACCGGGGAGCTGTTTTTT; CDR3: CASSGGDRYWSTGELFF
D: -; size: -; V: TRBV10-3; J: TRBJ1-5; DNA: TGTGCCATCAGTGAAGATTTGAACAGGGTACGCAATCAGCCCCAGCATTTT; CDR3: CAISEDLNRVRNQPQHF
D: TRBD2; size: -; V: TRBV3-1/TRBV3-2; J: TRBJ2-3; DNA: TGTGCCAGCAGCCAAGGGGCGGGACTAGCGGGAGACACAGATACGCAGTATTTT; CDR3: CASSQGAGLAGDTDTQYF
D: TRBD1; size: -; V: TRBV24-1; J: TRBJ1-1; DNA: TGTGCCACCAGTGATTCCAGGACAGGGGGCACTGAAGCTTTCTTT; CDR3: CATSDSRTGGTEAFF
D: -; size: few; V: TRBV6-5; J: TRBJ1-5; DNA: TGTGCCAGCGCCCTTGAGGGCGCACTGGGGCCCCAGCATTTT; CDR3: CASALEGALGPQHF
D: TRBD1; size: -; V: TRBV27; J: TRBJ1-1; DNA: TGTGCCAGCATAGGGACAGGGAGGAAGGACACTGAAGCTTTCTTT; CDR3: CASIGTGRKDTEAFF
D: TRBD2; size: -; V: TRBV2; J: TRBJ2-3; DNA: TGTGCCAGCAACCCTCCGGGACTAGCGGGAGGCGCAACTCCGCAGTATTTT; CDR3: CASNPPGLAGGATPQYF
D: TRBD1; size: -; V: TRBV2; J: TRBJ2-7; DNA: TGTGCCAGCAGAAGACAGGGGAGTTCCTACGAGCAGTACTTC; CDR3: CASRRQGSSYEQYF
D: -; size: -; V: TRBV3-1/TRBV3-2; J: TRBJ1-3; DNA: TGTGCCAGCAGCCAGGGAGGGGGCTCTGGAAACACCATATATTTT; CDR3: CASSQGGGSGNTIYF
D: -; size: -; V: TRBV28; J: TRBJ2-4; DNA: TGTGCCAGCAGTTCCGGACAGTCTTTCAAAAACATTCAGTACTTC; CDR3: CASSSGQSFKNIQYF
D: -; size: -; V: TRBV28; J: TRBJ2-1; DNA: TGTGCCAGCAGCAGTGGGGGAGCTAGCGCATACAATGAGCAGTTCTTC; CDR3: CASSSGGASAYNEQFF
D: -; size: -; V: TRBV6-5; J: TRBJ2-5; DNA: TGTGCCAGCAGTTACGGGACTCCAGAGACCCAGTACTTC; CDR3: CASSYGTPETQYF
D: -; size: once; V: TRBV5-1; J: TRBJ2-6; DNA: TGCGCCAGCAGCTTGGCCACTAGTTCTACTGGGGCCAACGTCCTGACTTTC; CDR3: CASSLATSSTGANVLTF
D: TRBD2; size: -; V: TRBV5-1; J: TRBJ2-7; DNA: TGCGCCAGCAGCTTACAAACTAGCGGGAGTTTGGGTGAGCAGTACTTC; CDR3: CASSLQTSGSLGEQYF
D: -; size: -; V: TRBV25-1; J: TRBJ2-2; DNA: TGTGCCAGCAGTGAACGGGTACAGGCGAACACCGGGGAGCTGTTTTTT; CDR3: CASSERVQANTGELFF
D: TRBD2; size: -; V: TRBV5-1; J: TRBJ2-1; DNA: TGCGCCAGCAGGGACCTAGCGGGAGACAGCAATGAGCAGTTCTTC; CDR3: CASRDLAGDSNEQFF
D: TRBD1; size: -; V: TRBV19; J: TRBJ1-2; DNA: TGTGCCAGTAGTACGCGATTTCCGGGACAGAGTAACTATGGCTACACCTTC; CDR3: CASSTRFPGQSNYGYTF
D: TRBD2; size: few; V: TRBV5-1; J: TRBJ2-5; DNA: TGCGCCAGCGGGAGTGGGACTAGCGGGAGGGCCAAAGAGACCCAGTACTTC; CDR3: CASGSGTSGRAKETQYF
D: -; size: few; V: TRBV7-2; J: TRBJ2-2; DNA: TGTGCCAGCAGCTCTTGGGGGGCGAACACCGGGGAGCTGTTTTTT; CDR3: CASSSWGANTGELFF
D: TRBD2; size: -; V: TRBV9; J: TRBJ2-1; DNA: TGTGCCAGCAGCGTAGGTAGCGGGGGCTACAATGAGCAGTTCTTC; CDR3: CASSVGSGGYNEQFF
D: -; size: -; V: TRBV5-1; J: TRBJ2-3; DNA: TGCGCCAGCACCCCTTTTCCGTCGGCAGATACGCAGTATTTT; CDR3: CASTPFPSADTQYF
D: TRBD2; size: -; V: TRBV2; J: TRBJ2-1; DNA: TGTGCCAGCACCGAGGGGGGACTAGGCTACAATGAGCAGTTCTTC; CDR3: CASTEGGLGYNEQFF
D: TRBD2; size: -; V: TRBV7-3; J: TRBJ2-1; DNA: TGTGCCAGCAGCTTCGGGACTAGCGGGAGCCATGAGCAGTTCTTC; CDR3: CASSFGTSGSHEQFF
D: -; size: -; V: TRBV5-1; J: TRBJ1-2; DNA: TGCGCCAGCAGCTTGGAAGGGGAGGCGGCCTATGGCTACACCTTC; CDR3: CASSLEGEAAYGYTF
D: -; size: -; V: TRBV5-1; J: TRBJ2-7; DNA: TGCGCCAGCAGGTCTGTCACGGGTGACTACGAGCAGTACTTC; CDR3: CASRSVTGDYEQYF